These 10 T cell receptor beta chains were all obtained from the same sample, sequenced in a study of cytomegalovirus exposure and HLA in healthy donors. The primer mix had 60 Vbeta and 13 Jbeta primers. The method was immunoSEQ multiplex PCR; TCRdb's version includes in-frame clones alone and lacks a portion of them. The table records hundreds of thousands of clones, around 80% of them present only once. Sample: PBMCs. These receptors originate from a male donor in good health and CMV-seronegative.

The rearrangement uses TRBV9 and TRBJ1-2; D possibly corresponds to TRBD1 (6 bases). Trimming cost V 3 bases and J 4 bases, with 13 bases left between them. The CDR3 is 14 amino acids. The germline gives CDR1 SGDLS, CDR2 YYNGEE. The CDR3 reads CASSATGSGYGYTF. DNA for the CDR3: TGTGCCAGCAGCGCTACAGGGAGTGGCTATGGCTACACCTTC.

The chain uses TRBV28 and TRBJ2-7, with TRBD2 identical over 9 bases. V lost 1 base, J lost 5 bases, and 6 bases stayed unmatched. This CDR3 is 15 amino acids long. Germline V gene lookup returns CDR1 MDHEN and CDR2 SYDVKM. Here the CDR3 reads CASSLFSGRFHEQYF. CDR3 in DNA: TGTGCCAGCAGTTTATTCAGCGGGAGGTTCCACGAGCAGTACTTC.

The chain links TRBV15 to TRBJ2-1; either TRBD1 or TRBD2 may fit D (10 bases each). Trimming shortened V by 0 bases and J by 9 bases, and 33 bases separated the two germline ends. The length of the CDR3 is 21 residues. Germline V gives CDR1 LNHNV, CDR2 YYDKDF (reference sequence). The CDR3 nucleotides read TGTGCCACCAGCAGAGATTACCGGACAGGGGGTCGGCTAGCGGGAGAGCGTGAGCAGTTCTTC. It encodes CATSRDYRTGGRLAGEREQFF.

V and J are TRBV5-1 and TRBJ1-4, with 8 bases lining up with TRBD1. Looked up from germline, CDR1 is SGHRS and CDR2 is YFSETQ. CDR3 length equals 14 residues. The junction had 5 bases not matched to a gene; V was cut back by 5 bases and J by 5 bases. The CDR3 reads CASSADRGNEKLFF. CDR3 DNA: TGCGCCAGCAGTGCAGACAGGGGAAATGAAAAACTGTTTTTT.

V is TRBV6-1 and J is TRBJ1-1, with a possible D match to TRBD1 (6 bases). Germline-derived CDR1 and CDR2 are MNHNS and SASEGT. Trimming took off 4 bases at V and 1 base at J, with 22 bases between the two ends. This CDR3 has 18 amino acids. CDR3 bases: TGTGCCAGCAGTGTGGGGTGGTGGGGGGGGGCAAGGAACACTGAAGCTTTCTTT. This translates into CASSVGWWGGARNTEAFF.

The chain combines TRBV10-3 with TRBJ2-5; unclear D gene. V lost 5 bases and J 5 bases, leaving 9 bases between the germline ends. This CDR3 is built from 12 residues. Germline assignment: CDR1 ENHRY and CDR2 SYGVKD. CDR3 coding DNA: TGTGCCATCAGTCACAGTCAGGAGACCCAGTACTTC. It is translated as CAISHSQETQYF.

The chain carries TRBV19 and TRBJ2-2; D not certain. The CDR3 runs 14 residues. The germline CDR1 and CDR2 sequences are LNHDA and SQIVND (reference sequence). V dropped 6 bases and J dropped 1 base, with 9 bases sitting between them. The CDR3 loop is CASSSGWNTGELFF. The CDR3, as DNA: TGTGCCAGTAGCTCCGGGTGGAACACCGGGGAGCTGTTTTTT.

The chain combines TRBV6-5 with TRBJ2-7, with TRBD1 matching 11 bases. The junction had 3 bases not matched to a gene; V was cut back by 2 bases and J by 3 bases. Germline CDR1 and CDR2: MNHEY and SVGAGI. This CDR3 spans 15 amino acids. CDR3 DNA: TGTGCCAGCAGTTACGGGGGACAGGGGGACTACGAGCAGTACTTC. It yields the protein CASSYGGQGDYEQYF.

The CDR3 loop is CATSRDMAGEQYF. CDR3 DNA: TGTGCCACCAGCAGAGATATGGCGGGCGAGCAGTACTTC. The chain employs TRBV15 and TRBJ2-5, with D perhaps TRBD2 (5 bases). The DNA matches TRBJ2-7 better at its end, which makes the J call doubtful. Germline lookup yields CDR1 LNHNV and CDR2 YYDKDF (reference sequence). This CDR3 comprises 13 residues.

The gene calls are TRBV6-5 and TRBJ1-4; the D gene is possibly TRBD1 (6 bases). The CDR3 runs to 13 residues. CDR1 is MNHEY, CDR2 SVGAGI, per germline. V lost 5 bases to trimming and J lost 8 bases, with 12 bases between them. The CDR3 DNA reads TGTGCCAGCAGTCCCCGCAGGGGAGAAAAACTGTTTTTT. The encoded protein is CASSPRRGEKLFF.